A single sample is the source of the 4 T cell receptor beta chains below, sequenced in a study of shared clonotypes between healthy human individuals. CD45RO-negative cells were positively selected for CCR7, leaving out terminally differentiated effector memory CD45RA+ cells. Some clones are missing from TCRdb's copy, which holds only in-frame ones; the method was immunoSEQ multiplex PCR. The sample has 2 million to 2.5 million clones, just over 90% seen once; the top ten hold under 2%. The sequenced sample was naive CD8+ T cells from PBMCs. These receptors were collected from a man in his late teens or twenties in good health. Some clones in this sample may be carry-over from other donors' samples.

The chain carries TRBV11-2 and TRBJ1-1; no definite D call. The length of the CDR3 is 16 residues. From germline, CDR1 is SGHAT and CDR2 FQNNGV. V was pared by 3 bases and J by 3 bases, with 17 bases between. In DNA, the CDR3 is TGTGCCAGCAGCTTCTTCGGCGGAGGGAGGGACACTGAAGCTTTCTTT. This translates into CASSFFGGGRDTEAFF.

A single count supports this clone. The chain couples TRBV29-1 to TRBJ2-1, with D tentatively TRBD2 (7 bases). CDR3 size: 15 residues. The ends were cut back, 5 bases at V and 0 bases at J, with 14 bases in the middle. Germline lookup yields CDR1 SQVTM and CDR2 ANQGSEA. This CDR3 is CSVNSAGHSYNEQFF. The CDR3 DNA is TGCAGCGTTAACTCAGCGGGACACTCCTACAATGAGCAGTTCTTC.

The rearrangement uses TRBV19 and TRBJ1-5; TRBD1 matches at 7 bases. This CDR3 has 13 amino acids. The V gene's germline CDR1 is LNHDA and CDR2 SQIVND (reference sequence). Germline trimming cut 8 bases from V and 3 bases from J; bases unmatched to any gene: 4. The CDR3 region has the DNA TGTGCCAGTGGGGACAGTAACAATCAGCCCCAGCATTTT. The encoded protein is CASGDSNNQPQHF.

J is TRBJ2-5 and V is TRBV11-2; the D gene could be TRBD1 or TRBD2 (5 bases each). CDR1 is SGHAT and CDR2 is FQNNGV in the germline V gene. CDR3 length: 15 amino acids. V was cut by 3 bases and J by 5 bases, with 16 bases left in between. CDR3 nucleotide sequence: TGTGCCAGCAGCTTGGGACGGACATTAATGGAGACCCAGTACTTC. This codes for CASSLGRTLMETQYF.